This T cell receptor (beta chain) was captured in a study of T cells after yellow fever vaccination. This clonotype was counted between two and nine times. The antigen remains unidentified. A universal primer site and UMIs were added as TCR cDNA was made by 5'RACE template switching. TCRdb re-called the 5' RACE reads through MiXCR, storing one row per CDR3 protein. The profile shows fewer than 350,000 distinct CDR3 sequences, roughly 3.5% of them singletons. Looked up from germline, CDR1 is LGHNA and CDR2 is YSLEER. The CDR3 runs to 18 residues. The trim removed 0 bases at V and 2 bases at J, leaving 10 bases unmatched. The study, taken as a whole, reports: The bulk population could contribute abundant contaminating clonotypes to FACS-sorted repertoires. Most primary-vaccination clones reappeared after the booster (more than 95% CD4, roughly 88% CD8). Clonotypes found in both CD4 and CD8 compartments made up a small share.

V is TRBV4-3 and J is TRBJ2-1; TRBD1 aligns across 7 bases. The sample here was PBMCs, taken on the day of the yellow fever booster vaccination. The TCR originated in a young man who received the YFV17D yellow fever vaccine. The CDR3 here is CASSQDYVRGLAYNEQFF. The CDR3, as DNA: TGCGCCAGCAGCCAAGATTATGTGAGGGGGCTCGCCTACAATGAGCAGTTCTTC.